This TCR beta chain was sequenced during a study of T-cell reconstitution after alpha-beta-depleted transplantation in children. This clonotype was recorded many times. Preparation of the TCRbeta library involved a method that used unique molecular identifiers. TCRdb reanalysed the PCR reads using MiXCR and keeps one entry per CDR3 protein. Here the sample spans about 360,000 distinct CDR3 sequences, 13% being singletons. The V and J ends lost 0 bases and 0 bases respectively, with 12 bases between them. CDR3 size: 17 residues. Germline V gene sequence: CDR1 SGHDN, CDR2 FVKESK. The input for sequencing was PBMCs, taken from the stem cell graft. This clonotype was sampled from a human donor who donated a stem cell graft to a child with Fanconi anemia. The chain couples TRBV14 to TRBJ2-1, with D perhaps matching TRBD1 or TRBD2 (5 bases each). This CDR3 is CASSQDWSGSSYNEQFF. CDR3 sequence (DNA): TGTGCCAGCAGCCAAGATTGGTCAGGGAGCTCCTACAATGAGCAGTTCTTC.